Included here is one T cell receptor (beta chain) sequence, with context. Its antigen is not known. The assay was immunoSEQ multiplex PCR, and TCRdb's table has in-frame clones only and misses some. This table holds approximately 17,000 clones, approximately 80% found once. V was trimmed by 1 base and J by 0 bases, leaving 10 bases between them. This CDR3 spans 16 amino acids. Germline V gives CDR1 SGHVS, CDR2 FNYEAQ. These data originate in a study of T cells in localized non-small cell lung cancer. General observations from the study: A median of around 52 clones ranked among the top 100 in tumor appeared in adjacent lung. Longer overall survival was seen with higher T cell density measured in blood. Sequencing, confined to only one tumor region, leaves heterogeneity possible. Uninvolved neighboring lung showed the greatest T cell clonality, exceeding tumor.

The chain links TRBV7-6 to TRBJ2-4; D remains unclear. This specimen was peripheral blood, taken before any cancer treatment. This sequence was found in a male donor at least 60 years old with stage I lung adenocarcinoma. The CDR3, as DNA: TGTGCCAGCAGCTTAGGGGCCGGTTTAGCCAAAAACATTCAGTACTTC. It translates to CASSLGAGLAKNIQYF.